This T cell receptor (beta chain) was captured by sequencing in a study of shared clonotypes between healthy human individuals. The study's findings and limits: Depth was large, yet rarefaction showed that sorted-subset sequencing was incomplete.

The junction had 9 bases not matched to a gene; V was cut back by 8 bases and J by 3 bases. The CDR3 is made up of 15 amino acids. Germline loops: CDR1 SEHNR, CDR2 FQNEAQ (reference sequence). A word on this clone: Its antigen is currently unknown.

Authors' processing steps: Owing to the provision of junction-only sequences devoid of quality scores by immunoSEQ, filtering differed. Measured with immunoSEQ multiplex PCR; TCRdb has only the in-frame clones, and not every one. V and J calls plus clone size are reproduced from that table; the DNA served to infer D and trimming. The repertoire holds 550,000 to 700,000 clones, with about 80% as singletons. What was sequenced was memory CD4+ T cells sorted from blood. Documented subset: CD45RA-negative fraction. The chain carries TRBV7-9 and TRBJ2-7; 11 nucleotides match TRBD2. The clonotype comes from a woman in her 30s in good health. The CDR3: CASGVRLAGNYEQYF. In nucleotides, the CDR3 is TGTGCCAGCGGAGTTCGACTAGCGGGAAACTACGAGCAGTACTTC.